A single sample gave rise to the 30 T cell receptor beta chains below, sequenced in a study of response to subunit inactivated influenza vaccine. Via MiXCR, TCRdb re-called the RT-PCR reads, giving one row per CDR3 protein. The sample shows 430,000 or so distinct CDR3 sequences, around 9.9% of them seen only once. This specimen consisted of PBMCs from blood, obtained about 40 days after vaccination. The receptors come from a man aged 45-65 years who received an inactivated influenza vaccine.

CDR3 bases: TGTGCCAGCAGCTATAGCGGGGGGTTGTCGGATACGCAGTATTTT. Protein product: CASSYSGGLSDTQYF. The chain carries TRBV4-2 and TRBJ2-3, with TRBD2 matching 10 bases. Germline V gene lookup returns CDR1 LGHNA and CDR2 YNFKEQ. The CDR3 is 15 residues long. The ends lost 5 bases at V and 6 bases at J; junction bases unmatched: 8.

The chain carries TRBV6-5 and TRBJ2-7; the D is unclear. Trimming cost V 3 bases and J 5 bases, with 17 bases left between them. Germline V lookup: CDR1 MNHEY, CDR2 SVGAGI. This CDR3 has 15 amino acids. The CDR3 region has the DNA TGTGCCAGCAGTTATAGGTCCCTCGGAGAGCACGAGCAGTACTTC. Protein product: CASSYRSLGEHEQYF.

The chain combines TRBV7-2 with TRBJ2-2; D ambiguous. The CDR3 covers 15 residues. Between the trimmed V and J ends, which lost 1 base and 0 bases, there was a span of 6 bases. Per the germline V gene, CDR1 is SGHTA and CDR2 is FQGNSA. The CDR3 DNA sequence: TGTGCCAGCAGCTTAGGTATCGCGAACACCGGGGAGCTGTTTTTT. Amino acids: CASSLGIANTGELFF.

This clonotype came up many times. V usage is TRBV20-1 and J usage is TRBJ2-1; TRBD2 agrees at 7 bases. CDR3 length: 16 amino acids. Germline V gene sequence: CDR1 DFQATT, CDR2 SNEGSKA (reference sequence). J was trimmed by 9 bases and V by 6 bases; bases with no gene match: 20. DNA of the CDR3: TGCAGTGCCCCGGACCGGGGAGGGACCGCTAAGGGTGAGCAGTTCTTC. It translates to CSAPDRGGTAKGEQFF.

This clonotype appeared a few times. The chain combines TRBV7-3 with TRBJ1-1; possibly TRBD1 for D (5 bases). With 5 bases removed from V and 4 bases from J, the gap between germline ends came to 11 bases. The germline V gene encodes CDR1 SGHTA and CDR2 FQGTGA. The CDR3 totals 13 residues. The CDR3 nucleotides read TGTGCCAGCAGCGGGGGATTCGGCACTGAAGCTTTCTTT. It codes for CASSGGFGTEAFF.

This clonotype was detected ten times or more. The rearrangement links TRBV6-1 to TRBJ1-4; a weak D match, TRBD1 (5 bases). This CDR3 is 17 amino acids long. V was clipped by 1 base and J by 0 bases, with 12 bases between them. CDR1 and CDR2 (germline): MNHNS, SASEGT. CDR3 nucleotide sequence: TGTGCCAGCAGTGAAGGGCAGGGCGCTGCAACTAATGAAAAACTGTTTTTT. This translates into CASSEGQGAATNEKLFF.

This clonotype has a count of ten or more. V usage is TRBV5-5 and J usage is TRBJ1-1; a possible D gene is TRBD1 (6 bases). Trimming shortened V by 0 bases and J by 5 bases, and 11 bases separated the two germline ends. This CDR3 contains 14 residues. From germline, CDR1 is SGHKS and CDR2 YYEKEE (reference sequence). Written as DNA, the CDR3 is TGTGCCAGCAGCTTGGGGGGGGCGCGGACTGAAGCTTTCTTT. This codes for CASSLGGARTEAFF.

This clonotype was seen more than once but under ten times. V gene TRBV12-3 or TRBV12-4 combines with J gene TRBJ2-7, with no clear D. The CDR3 runs 14 residues. Trimming pared 1 base from V and 2 bases from J, leaving 9 bases between. CDR3: CASSLEGLTYEQYF. CDR3 nucleotides: TGTGCCAGCAGTTTAGAAGGGCTTACCTACGAGCAGTACTTC.

At least ten counts were recorded for this clonotype. The V call is TRBV5-1, the J call TRBJ1-1; D might be TRBD1 (6 bases). Germline CDR1 and CDR2: SGHRS and YFSETQ. Trimming pared 0 bases from V and 2 bases from J, leaving 8 bases between. The CDR3 runs 14 residues. DNA of the CDR3: TGCGCCAGCAGCTTGGTCAGGGGAAACACTGAAGCTTTCTTT. This translates into CASSLVRGNTEAFF.

This clonotype was seen a handful of times. This rearrangement joins TRBV7-9 to TRBJ2-1, with D perhaps matching TRBD1 or TRBD2 (5 bases each). Trimming took off 1 base at V and 7 bases at J, with 14 bases between the two ends. The CDR3 totals 15 residues. CDR1 is SEHNR and CDR2 is FQNEAQ in the germline V gene (reference sequence). The CDR3: CASSLVSGRTNEQFF. CDR3 in DNA: TGTGCCAGCAGCTTAGTTTCGGGACGAACTAATGAGCAGTTCTTC.

There are a few counts of this clonotype. The genes are TRBV5-1 and TRBJ2-5, with a weak D call TRBD1 (6 bases). The V end was cut by 3 bases, the J end by 5 bases, with 23 bases between. The CDR3 runs 17 residues. CDR1 is SGHRS, CDR2 YFSETQ, per germline. The CDR3 bases are TGCGCCAGCAGCTCTCCGGACAGACTCGACGCCTCGGAGACCCAGTACTTC. This encodes CASSSPDRLDASETQYF.

The J gene is TRBJ2-5, the V gene TRBV7-9, with D maybe TRBD2 (5 bases). V lost 4 bases and J lost 4, with 16 bases in between. Germline V gives CDR1 SEHNR, CDR2 FQNEAQ (reference sequence). This CDR3 is built from 15 residues. CDR3 in DNA: TGTGCCAGCAGCTCCCAAATCGGGGTCCCAGAGACCCAGTACTTC. This gives the protein CASSSQIGVPETQYF.

This clonotype occurred a few times. The gene calls are TRBV10-3 and TRBJ2-7, with D possibly TRBD2 on 7 matching bases. This CDR3 is built from 16 residues. In germline, CDR1 is ENHRY, CDR2 SYGVKD. Deletions cut 10 bases from V and 2 bases from J, with 24 bases between. The CDR3 DNA follows: TGTGCCACCGAGAGGGGGGAGCGGGAACTTACCTACGAGCAGTACTTC. Amino acids: CATERGERELTYEQYF.

This clonotype was counted ten times or more. This chain uses TRBV10-3 with TRBJ2-7, with D hard to call. CDR3 length: 13 residues. V was shortened by 9 bases and J by 0 bases, with 12 bases between the two germline ends. Germline assignment: CDR1 ENHRY and CDR2 SYGVKD. CDR3 sequence: CAITSETSYEQYF. The CDR3 region has the DNA TGTGCCATTACGAGCGAAACCTCCTACGAGCAGTACTTC.

V usage is TRBV11-2 and J usage is TRBJ2-3, with 8 bases identical to TRBD1. CDR1 and CDR2 (germline): SGHAT, FQNNGV. This CDR3 spans 16 amino acids. The V gene end was trimmed by 4 bases and the J gene end by 0 bases; junction bases not matched to a gene: 6. The CDR3 spells CASSSHRGVSTDTQYF. The CDR3 bases are TGTGCCAGCAGCTCGCACAGGGGGGTCAGCACAGATACGCAGTATTTT.

This clonotype was counted ten times or more. The V gene is TRBV12-3 or TRBV12-4, the J gene TRBJ2-7, with D perhaps being TRBD1 or TRBD2 (5 bases each). This CDR3 contains 16 residues. V lost 5 bases, J lost 2 bases, and 19 bases lay in between. DNA of the CDR3: TGTGCCAGCAGTCCAGACGGGACCGAGGGTACCTACGAGCAGTACTTC. Amino acid sequence: CASSPDGTEGTYEQYF.

This clonotype was seen many times. The chain joins TRBV7-8 to TRBJ1-6, with 9 bases matching TRBD1. CDR3 length: 18 amino acids. CDR1 and CDR2 from the germline V gene are SGHVS and FQNEAQ. V shed 1 base and J 10 bases; nucleotides not matched to a gene: 14. This CDR3 is CASSLVTGTGSMRSPLHF. The CDR3 nucleotides read TGTGCCAGCAGCTTAGTTACCGGGACAGGGAGTATGAGATCACCCCTCCACTTT.

The chain uses TRBV6-1 and TRBJ2-7; D remains unclear. The CDR3 is 12 residues long. Germline V gene data show CDR1 as MNHNS and CDR2 as SASEGT. Trimming removed 7 bases from V and 2 bases from J, with 9 bases in between. CDR3 sequence (DNA): TGTGCCAGCATGATGGCGACCTACGAGCAGTACTTC. Translation gives CASMMATYEQYF.

In this sample, this clonotype turned up a few times. This chain links TRBV20-1 with TRBJ2-1; TRBD1 is a possible D gene (6 bases). Germline V gene data show CDR1 as DFQATT and CDR2 as SNEGSKA (reference sequence). This CDR3 is built from 15 residues. With 2 bases removed from V and 2 bases from J, the gap between germline ends came to 13 bases. CDR3 loop: CSARSKQGPYNEQFF. The CDR3 DNA reads as TGCAGTGCTAGATCGAAACAGGGACCCTACAATGAGCAGTTCTTC.

This chain connects TRBV4-1 to TRBJ2-7; 12 nucleotides match TRBD2. The CDR3 is 16 amino acids. CDR1 is MGHRA and CDR2 is YSYEKL in the germline V gene. After removal of 4 bases from V and 4 bases from J, the junction contained 8 bases not matched to a gene. CDR3 amino acids: CASSLWTSGKQYEQYF. In DNA, the CDR3 is TGCGCCAGCAGCCTGTGGACTAGCGGGAAACAGTACGAGCAGTACTTC.

The rearrangement uses TRBV7-2 and TRBJ2-1, with TRBD2 matching 9 bases. CDR3 length: 15 residues. Trimming cost V 4 bases and J 4 bases; bases outside gene matches: 5. Germline lookup yields CDR1 SGHTA and CDR2 FQGNSA. For the CDR3, the DNA is TGTGCCAGCAGCTCGACTAGCGGACAATACAATGAGCAGTTCTTC. Its translation is CASSSTSGQYNEQFF. Complete variable domain (other parts from reference TRBV7-2 and TRBJ2-1): GAGVSQSPSNKVTEKGKDVELRCDPISGHTALYWYRQSLGQGLEFLIYFQGNSAPDKSGLPSDRFSAERTGGSVSTLTIQRTQQEDSAVYLCASSSTSGQYNEQFFGPGTRLTVL.

This clonotype has a count of ten or more. This chain joins TRBV15 and TRBJ2-1, with 10 bases that match TRBD2. The V segment lost 6 bases and the J segment 1 base; nucleotides outside the gene matches: 3. Per the germline V gene, CDR1 is LNHNV and CDR2 is YYDKDF (reference sequence). This CDR3 has 15 residues. This CDR3 is CATRVAGGSYNEQFF. Written as DNA, the CDR3 is TGTGCCACCAGGGTAGCGGGAGGTTCCTACAATGAGCAGTTCTTC.

This clonotype was detected a few times. This chain connects TRBV28 to TRBJ2-1; D gene unclear. Germline loops: CDR1 MDHEN, CDR2 SYDVKM. Between the trimmed V and J ends, which lost 6 bases and 4 bases, there was a span of 10 bases. CDR3 length: 13 residues. For the CDR3, the DNA is TGTGCCAGCAGGACGGATACTTACAATGAGCAGTTCTTC. Protein: CASRTDTYNEQFF.

The chain has TRBV19 and TRBJ2-2; no clear D. Trimming took off 1 base at V and 5 bases at J, with 5 bases between the two ends. The CDR3 runs to 13 residues. Germline assignment: CDR1 LNHDA and CDR2 SQIVND (reference sequence). DNA for the CDR3: TGTGCCAGTAGTATAGTGGGTACCGGGGAGCTGTTTTTT. The encoded protein is CASSIVGTGELFF.

This clonotype was seen a handful of times. V gene TRBV20-1 combines with J gene TRBJ2-1, with D unclear. The CDR3 is 16 residues long. Trimming cost V 1 base and J 2 bases, with 15 bases left between them. Germline loops: CDR1 DFQATT, CDR2 SNEGSKA (reference sequence). The CDR3 reads CSARAVRQGAYNEQFF. Written as DNA, the CDR3 is TGCAGTGCTAGAGCAGTCCGCCAAGGTGCCTACAATGAGCAGTTCTTC.

At least ten counts were recorded for this clonotype. The chain recombines TRBV5-1 with TRBJ2-1; weak D call: TRBD2 (7 bases). V shed 2 bases and J shed 7 bases, with 13 bases lying between them. The CDR3 covers 14 residues. Germline V gene lookup returns CDR1 SGHRS and CDR2 YFSETQ. The CDR3 sequence is CASSLHGGRNEQFF. The CDR3 coding sequence is TGCGCCAGCAGCTTACACGGGGGGCGAAATGAGCAGTTCTTC.

This clonotype has at least ten counts. This chain joins TRBV29-1 and TRBJ2-7; perhaps TRBD1 as D (6 bases). Trimming took off 7 bases at V and 4 bases at J, with 14 bases between the two ends. Germline CDR1 SQVTM, CDR2 ANQGSEA. This CDR3 spans 12 amino acids. The CDR3 DNA sequence: TGCAGCGCCCCCGGGACAACTTACGAGCAGTACTTC. It is translated as CSAPGTTYEQYF.

This clonotype was observed many times. The chain joins TRBV12-3 or TRBV12-4 to TRBJ2-3; D ambiguous. This CDR3 spans 13 amino acids. Trimming left V 2 bases short and J 7 bases short, with 10 bases between. The CDR3, as DNA: TGTGCCAGCAGTTTATCGATGAGGAATACGCAGTATTTT. Translation gives CASSLSMRNTQYF.

The chain links TRBV6-1 to TRBJ2-7; D assignment may be TRBD1 or TRBD2 (6 bases each). Trimming removed 4 bases at V and 3 bases at J, with 16 bases between. The CDR3 consists of 15 residues. Germline assignment: CDR1 MNHNS and CDR2 SASEGT. CDR3: CASSGGTLGLYEQYF. CDR3 sequence (DNA): TGTGCCAGCAGTGGCGGGACACTGGGGCTCTACGAGCAGTACTTC.

This clonotype showed up just a few times. The V and J genes are TRBV3-1 and TRBJ2-1; 8 bases match TRBD2. Looked up from germline, CDR1 is LGHDT and CDR2 is YNNKEL (reference sequence). The V segment lost 3 bases and the J segment 6 bases; nucleotides outside the gene matches: 7. There are 15 residues in the CDR3. The chain's CDR3 is CASSHYSGALNEQFF. CDR3 coding DNA: TGTGCCAGCAGCCATTATAGCGGGGCCCTCAATGAGCAGTTCTTC.